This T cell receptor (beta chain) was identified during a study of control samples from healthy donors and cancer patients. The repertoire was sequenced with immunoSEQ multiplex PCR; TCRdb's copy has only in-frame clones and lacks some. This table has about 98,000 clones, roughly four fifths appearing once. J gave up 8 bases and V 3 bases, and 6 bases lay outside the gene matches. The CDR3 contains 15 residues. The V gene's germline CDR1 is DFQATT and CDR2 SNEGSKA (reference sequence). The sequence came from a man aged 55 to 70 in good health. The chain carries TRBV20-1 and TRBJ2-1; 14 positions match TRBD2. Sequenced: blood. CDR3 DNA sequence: TGCAGTGCTAGTCCCGGGACTAGCGGGGGATATGAGCAGTTCTTC. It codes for CSASPGTSGGYEQFF.